Each of the 2 T cell receptor beta chains below was sequenced from the same sample in a study of OX40 agonist ivuxolimab in advanced cancers. Clones were sequenced by immunoSEQ multiplex PCR, and TCRdb holds only the in-frame ones, with some missing. This table holds 60,000 to 100,000 clones, 80% to 90% found once. This specimen consisted of CD4+ or CD8+ T cells sorted from blood, obtained in a trial of the OX40 agonist ivuxolimab. These receptors all stem from an adult with an advanced solid tumor such as melanoma, head and neck, liver or kidney cancer.

This clone was counted between two and nine times. The chain employs TRBV28 and TRBJ1-2, with D hard to call. Germline V gene sequence: CDR1 MDHEN, CDR2 SYDVKM. The CDR3 has 12 residues. V lost 5 bases to trimming and J lost 4 bases, with 8 bases between them. CDR3 in DNA: TGTGCCAGCAGTCTCAGAATCTATGGCTACACCTTC. Its translation is CASSLRIYGYTF.

The chain employs TRBV11-2 and TRBJ2-5; the D gene is possibly TRBD1 (6 bases). Trimming shortened V by 5 bases and J by 4 bases, and 11 bases separated the two germline ends. CDR1 and CDR2 from the germline V gene are SGHAT and FQNNGV. The CDR3 length is 13 residues. Here the CDR3 DNA reads TGTGCCAGCAGCCACAGGGATCGAGAGACCCAGTACTTC. Translating it yields CASSHRDRETQYF.